The sequence of this T cell receptor (beta chain) was determined in a study of CD8 T cells in ankylosing spondylitis. Study-wide results and limits: In peripheral blood, disease-linked CD8+ clones occurred at relatively low frequencies. Seemingly distinctive of ankylosing spondylitis blood was a TCR beta motif formed by eight highly homologous variants. Some motif variants were previously reported in reactive arthritis synovial fluid and blood.

V dropped 5 bases and J dropped 9; count of bases not matched to a gene: 4. CDR3 length equals 14 residues. Germline-derived CDR1 and CDR2 are SEHNR and FQNEAQ (reference sequence). For TCR beta, libraries came from quantitative 5'-RACE with molecular barcodes. TCRdb passed the 5' RACE reads through MiXCR, listing each CDR3 protein once. The sample has fewer than 200,000 distinct CDR3 sequences; 15% to 20% are singletons. This clonotype has a count of ten or more. Antigen specificity is unknown. This receptor was taken from a male donor between 10 and 30 years old with ankylosing spondylitis or in good health (not recorded which). This chain uses TRBV7-9 with TRBJ2-1, with 13 bases lining up with TRBD2. Material for sequencing was blood, either unsorted or a sorted T cell fraction (not recorded which). The CDR3 DNA reads as TGTGCCAGCAGCGCACTAGCGGGAGGGGGTGAGCAGTTCTTC. This translates into CASSALAGGGEQFF.